These 22 T cell receptor beta chains share one sample of origin, sequenced in a study of molecular identifiers for immune sequencing clone quantification. Each CDR3 protein is one row after TCRdb ran MiXCR on the PCR reads. The sample carries around 480,000 distinct CDR3 sequences, about 20% recorded once. The source material was naive CD8+ T cells from blood, with Jurkat cell RNA spiked in. The subset is: FACS-sorted CD8+CD4-CCR7+CD45RA+ naive T cells. The receptors here all came from a human donor in good health. Some libraries in this study had Jurkat cell RNA spiked in.

On this clonotype: A read error may explain this, as a much larger clone is one base away. This sequence joins TRBV20-1 and TRBJ1-2; the D gene is possibly TRBD1 (5 bases). The CDR3 runs to 14 residues. Germline V gene lookup returns CDR1 DFQATT and CDR2 SNEGSKA (reference sequence). Between the trimmed V and J ends, which lost 4 bases and 0 bases, there was a span of 12 bases. CDR3 coding DNA: TGCAGTGCTATGACAGTTTCAGCTAACTATGGCTACACCTTC. Protein: CSAMTVSANYGYTF.

As concerns this clonotype: A read error may be the cause here, since a much bigger clone is one base away. The J gene is TRBJ2-1, the V gene TRBV10-3; the match to TRBD2 covers 12 bases. This CDR3 is built from 15 residues. Germline CDR1 ENHRY, CDR2 SYGVKD. This CDR3 is CAISESLAGGDEQLF. CDR3 nucleotides: TGTGCCATCAGTGAGTCCCTAGCGGGAGGGGATGAGCAGCTCTTC.

This clonotype came up many times. This chain connects TRBV7-9 to TRBJ1-1, with D possibly being TRBD1 (5 bases). The germline V and J ends were trimmed by 2 bases and 2 bases, with 18 bases remaining between them. CDR1 and CDR2 from the germline V gene are SEHNR and FQNEAQ (reference sequence). The CDR3 has 17 amino acids. CDR3: CASSLPGAEKGNTEAFF. The DNA for the CDR3 is TGTGCCAGCAGCTTACCCGGGGCCGAGAAAGGCAACACTGAAGCTTTCTTT.

This clonotype came up a few times. This rearrangement joins TRBV25-1 to TRBJ2-7, with TRBD2 as a possible D gene (5 bases). V was pared by 4 bases and J by 7 bases, with 14 bases between. Germline lookup yields CDR1 MGHDK and CDR2 SYGVNS. The CDR3 totals 13 residues. The CDR3 bases are TGTGCCAGCAGTGGCAAGGAGGATGATGAGCAGTACTTC. Protein sequence: CASSGKEDDEQYF.

Concerning this clonotype: This clone may be a read error of a much larger clone one base away. No conserved phenylalanine or tryptophan ends this CDR3, so it is likely a read error. The chain couples TRBV27 to TRBJ1-2; TRBD1 is a possible D gene (6 bases). With 4 bases removed from V and 1 base from J, the gap between germline ends came to 10 bases. The germline V gene encodes CDR1 MNHEY and CDR2 SMNVEV (reference sequence). This CDR3 spans 14 amino acids. CDR3 DNA: TGTGCCAGCAGTTATTCAGGGGATAACTATGGCTACACCCTC. It yields the protein CASSYSGDNYGYTL.

The chain uses TRBV28 and TRBJ2-7; the match to TRBD1 covers 8 bases. This CDR3 has 14 residues. The V gene's germline CDR1 is MDHEN and CDR2 SYDVKM. Germline trimming cut 6 bases from V and 2 bases from J; bases unmatched to any gene: 6. CDR3 in amino acids: CASRPGQDTYEQYF. CDR3 bases: TGTGCCAGCAGACCGGGACAGGATACCTACGAGCAGTACTTC. Using reference TRBV28 and TRBJ2-7 for the parts outside the CDR3, the full variable domain is DVKVTQSSRYLVKRTGEKVFLECVQDMDHENMFWYRQDPGLGLRLIYFSYDVKMKEKGDIPEGYSVSREKKERFSLILESASTNQTSMYLCASRPGQDTYEQYFGPGTRLTVT.

Regarding this clonotype: A much larger clone differs by one base, so this may be a read error. The V and J genes are TRBV7-8 and TRBJ2-3, with 11 bases aligning to TRBD1. The J call is uncertain, as TRBJ1-5 better fits the DNA end. The germline V gene has CDR1 SGHVS and CDR2 FQNEAQ. This CDR3 region has 16 residues. CDR3 in DNA: TGTGCCAGCAGCTTGACGGGACAGGGGGTTTCAGATACGCAGCATTTT. Amino acids: CASSLTGQGVSDTQHF.

This clonotype was seen repeatedly, ten times or more. This chain joins TRBV11-2 and TRBJ2-5; D may match TRBD1 or TRBD2 (6 bases each). Trimming cost V 1 base and J 5 bases, with 14 bases left between them. There are 15 residues in the CDR3. Germline V lookup: CDR1 SGHAT, CDR2 FQNNGV. CDR3 region: CASSLVGGLPETQYF. The CDR3 nucleotides are TGTGCCAGCAGCTTAGTTGGGGGGCTTCCCGAGACCCAGTACTTC.

This clonotype appeared a few times. This chain uses TRBV20-1 with TRBJ2-1; D possibly corresponds to TRBD2 (6 bases). Trimming took off 3 bases at V and 3 bases at J, with 18 bases between the two ends. Germline V lookup: CDR1 DFQATT, CDR2 SNEGSKA (reference sequence). The CDR3 is 16 residues long. Here the CDR3 reads CSARDLAPGDYNEQFF. Written as DNA, the CDR3 is TGCAGTGCTAGGGATCTGGCACCGGGGGACTACAATGAGCAGTTCTTC.

This clonotype was detected once. A much larger clone is a single base away; this may be a read error. This chain joins TRBV7-9 and TRBJ2-1, with 9 nucleotides matching TRBD2. Germline V lookup: CDR1 SEHNR, CDR2 FQNEAQ (reference sequence). Trimming removed 2 bases from V and 0 bases from J; junction bases left unmatched: 5. The CDR3 spans 17 residues. CDR3 amino acids: CASSLTAGGRSYNEQFF. The DNA of the CDR3 is TGTGCCAGCAGCTTAACAGCGGGGGGCCGCTCCTACAATGAGCAGTTCTTC. Variable domain in full (rest from reference TRBV7-9 and TRBJ2-1): DTGVSQNPRHKITKRGQNVTFRCDPISEHNRLYWYRQTLGQGPEFLTYFQNEAQLEKSRLLSDRFSAERPKGSFSTLEIQRTEQGDSAMYLCASSLTAGGRSYNEQFFGPGTRLTVL.

The chain couples TRBV2 to TRBJ2-5, with D tentatively TRBD1 (6 bases). The CDR3 sequence is 12 residues long. V was cut by 8 bases and J by 5 bases, with 12 bases left in between. Germline CDR1 is SNHLY and CDR2 is FYNNEI. In DNA, the CDR3 is TGTGCCAGCTATGGGGGCGAGGAGACCCAGTACTTC. Protein product: CASYGGEETQYF.

A note on this clonotype: A single base separates this from a much larger clone, so it may be a read error. The gene calls are TRBV20-1 and TRBJ2-7; D not resolved. Between the trimmed V and J ends, which lost 2 bases and 0 bases, there was a span of 14 bases. From germline, CDR1 is DFQATT and CDR2 SNEGSKA (reference sequence). The CDR3 loop spans 15 amino acids. CDR3 sequence reads: CSARPSDSSSYEQYF. CDR3 sequence (DNA): TGCAGTGCTAGACCATCAGACTCGAGCTCCTACGAGCAGTACTTC.

This clonotype was seen only a few times. The V gene is TRBV14, the J gene TRBJ2-3, with D uncertain. Germline CDR1 is SGHDN and CDR2 is FVKESK. This CDR3 has 15 amino acids. The V end was cut by 0 bases, the J end by 0 bases, with 7 bases between. CDR3 sequence reads: CASSQDFVSTDTQYF. The CDR3 nucleotides read TGTGCCAGCAGCCAAGATTTTGTGAGCACAGATACGCAGTATTTT.

This clonotype was found many times. This chain uses TRBV20-1 with TRBJ2-3; a weak D match, TRBD1 (6 bases). The CDR3 runs 17 residues. Trimming removed 0 bases from V and 2 bases from J, with 18 bases in between. In germline, CDR1 is DFQATT, CDR2 SNEGSKA (reference sequence). The CDR3 reads CSARENDRSLFTDTQYF. The CDR3 DNA is TGCAGTGCTAGAGAAAACGACAGGAGCCTTTTCACAGATACGCAGTATTTT.

This clonotype was picked up a small number of times. This sequence joins TRBV27 and TRBJ1-5; D may be TRBD1 (6 bases). The CDR3 totals 15 residues. Germline-derived CDR1 and CDR2 are MNHEY and SMNVEV (reference sequence). V lost 6 bases and J 1 base, leaving 13 bases between the germline ends. DNA for the CDR3: TGTGCCAGCAGACGGGACATTTTCAGCAATCAGCCCCAGCATTTT. Its translation is CASRRDIFSNQPQHF.

Turning to this clonotype: A much larger clone differs from this one at a single base, so this may be a read error. The V call is TRBV10-2, the J call TRBJ1-1, with D perhaps TRBD1 (6 bases). CDR1 and CDR2 from the germline V gene are WSHSY and SAAADI. The CDR3 totals 15 residues. CDR3 residues: CAGSDWGALNTEAFF. CDR3 coding DNA: TGCGCCGGCAGTGATTGGGGGGCACTGAACACTGAAGCTTTCTTT.

The rearrangement links TRBV7-8 to TRBJ2-5; perhaps TRBD2 as D (6 bases). Looked up from germline, CDR1 is SGHVS and CDR2 is FQNEAQ. V lost 5 bases, J lost 5 bases, and 21 bases lay in between. This CDR3 spans 16 amino acids. CDR3 DNA: TGTGCCAGCAGCCAGATAGCGGCCTCTAAGCAGGAGACCCAGTACTTC. This translates into CASSQIAASKQETQYF.

This clonotype was found many times. This chain links TRBV20-1 with TRBJ1-5; D is unclear. This CDR3 region has 14 residues. The V and J ends lost 5 bases and 6 bases respectively, with 17 bases between them. CDR1 DFQATT and CDR2 SNEGSKA come from the germline V gene (reference sequence). CDR3 residues: CSAQSREEGQPQHF. CDR3 in DNA: TGCAGTGCTCAGAGTAGGGAGGAGGGTCAGCCCCAGCATTTT.

V gene TRBV27 combines with J gene TRBJ2-7; 9 bases map to TRBD2. Trimming took 4 bases from V and 4 from J; bases not matched to a gene: 8. Germline V CDR1 and CDR2: MNHEY, SMNVEV (reference sequence). This CDR3 has 15 residues. The CDR3 here is CASSWSSGTAYEQYF. The CDR3 bases are TGTGCCAGCAGTTGGTCTAGCGGGACGGCGTACGAGCAGTACTTC.

A word on this clonotype: A clone one base away is much larger, so this may be a read error. The chain carries TRBV27 and TRBJ2-2, with D possibly TRBD1 on 6 matching bases. The V gene's germline CDR1 is MNHEY and CDR2 SMNVEV (reference sequence). This CDR3 region has 17 residues. For the CDR3, the DNA is TGTGCCAACAGTTTATCTGGACAGAACGCGAACACCGGGGAGCTGTTTTTT. Translated: CANSLSGQNANTGELFF.

The CDR3, as DNA: TGTGCCAGCAGCTCACCGGGACAGGGGGAATACGAGCAGTACTTC. Protein: CASSSPGQGEYEQYF. This chain connects TRBV13 to TRBJ2-7; TRBD1 matches 11 bases. In germline, CDR1 is PRHDT, CDR2 FYEKMQ (reference sequence). V gave up 4 bases and J gave up 4 bases; unmatched junction bases: 6. The CDR3 has 15 residues.

The chain recombines TRBV7-9 with TRBJ1-4; TRBD1 agrees at 7 bases. Germline values: CDR1 SEHNR, CDR2 FQNEAQ (reference sequence). The CDR3 contains 14 residues. J lost 2 bases, V lost 6 bases, and 3 bases had no gene match. DNA of the CDR3: TGTGCCAGCAGGCCGACAGGGACTAATGAAAAACTGTTTTTT. This encodes CASRPTGTNEKLFF.